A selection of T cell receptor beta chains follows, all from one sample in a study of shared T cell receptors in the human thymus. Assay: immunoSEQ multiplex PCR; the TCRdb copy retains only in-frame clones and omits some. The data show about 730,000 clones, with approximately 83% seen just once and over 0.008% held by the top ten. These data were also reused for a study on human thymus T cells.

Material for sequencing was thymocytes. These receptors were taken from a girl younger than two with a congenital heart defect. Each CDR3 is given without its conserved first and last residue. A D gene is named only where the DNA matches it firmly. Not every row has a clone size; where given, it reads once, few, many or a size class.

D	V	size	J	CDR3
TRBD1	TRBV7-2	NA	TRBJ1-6	ASSLVPGQGGDSPLH
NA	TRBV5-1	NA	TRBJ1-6	ASSLVGGSYNSPLH
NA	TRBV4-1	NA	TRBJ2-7	ASSQDLRTSRNYEQY
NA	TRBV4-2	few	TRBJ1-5	ASSQKRANGLLSNQPQH
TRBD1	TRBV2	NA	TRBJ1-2	ASRRTGGNGYT
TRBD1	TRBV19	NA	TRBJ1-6	ASSKKVRQGDSPLH
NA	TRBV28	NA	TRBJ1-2	ASRPNGTLRIYGYT
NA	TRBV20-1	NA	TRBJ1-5	SARGDQPQH
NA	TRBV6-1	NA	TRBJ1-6	ASSETGQINSPLH
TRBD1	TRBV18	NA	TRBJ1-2	ASSPSGQVGVPPDYGYT
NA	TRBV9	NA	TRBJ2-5	ASSVGDSKETQY
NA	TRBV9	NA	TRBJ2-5	ASSVGVEETQY
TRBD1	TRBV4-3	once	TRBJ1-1	ASSQQTGRPVTEAF
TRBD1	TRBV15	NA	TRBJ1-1	ATSVRLDRGEPFMNTEAF
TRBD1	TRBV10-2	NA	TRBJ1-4	ASRPTGEVSEKLF
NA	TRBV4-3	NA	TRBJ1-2	ASSQEGVNYGYT
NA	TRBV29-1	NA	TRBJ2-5	SVDLCRPGVRQSPWEETQY
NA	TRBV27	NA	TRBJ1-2	ASSLTQETYGYT
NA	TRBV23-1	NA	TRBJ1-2	ASSQYLYWSDYGYT
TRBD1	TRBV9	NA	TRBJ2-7	ASSVEGAVGVDEQY
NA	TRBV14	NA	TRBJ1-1	ASSQAVELKTVFDTEAF
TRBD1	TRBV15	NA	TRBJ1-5	ATGAQGGLQPQH
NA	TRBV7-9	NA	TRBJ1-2	ASRRAGAVLNNYGYT
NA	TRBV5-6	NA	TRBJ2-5	ASSLVRGAREETQY
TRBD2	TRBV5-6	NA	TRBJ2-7	ASNNGGGKPLYEQY
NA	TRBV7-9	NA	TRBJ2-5	ASSLQRRYQETQY
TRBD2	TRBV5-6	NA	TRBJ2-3	ASSLEAGRGSTDTQY
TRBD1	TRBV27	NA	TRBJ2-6	ASSLQGAVSGANVLT
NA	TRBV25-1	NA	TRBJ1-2	ASSEYRAGPPRYGYT
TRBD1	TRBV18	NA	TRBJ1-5	ASSPGDRKNQPQH
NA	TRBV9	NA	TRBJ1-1	ASSVRRNTEAF
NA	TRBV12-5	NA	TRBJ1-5	ASGLVPPRPQH
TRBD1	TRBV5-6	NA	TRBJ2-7	ASSSGTGGSYEQY
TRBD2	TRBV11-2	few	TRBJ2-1	ASSPYSGGLYNEQF
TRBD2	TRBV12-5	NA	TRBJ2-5	ASGLSPSRGKETQY
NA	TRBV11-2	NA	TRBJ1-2	ASSLDVNYGYT
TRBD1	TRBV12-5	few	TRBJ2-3	ASGLSTGTAADTQY
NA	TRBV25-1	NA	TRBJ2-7	ASKKTSHEQY
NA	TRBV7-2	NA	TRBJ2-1	ASSTPRSGGCYNEQF
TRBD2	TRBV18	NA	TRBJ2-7	ASSRLLAGEYEQY
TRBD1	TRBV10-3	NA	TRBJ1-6	AISGQGASYNSPLH
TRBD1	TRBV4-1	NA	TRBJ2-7	ASSRGQGPSSYEQY
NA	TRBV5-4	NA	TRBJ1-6	ASSFHGQHNSPLH
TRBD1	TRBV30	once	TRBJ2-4	AWSPSDRGIQY
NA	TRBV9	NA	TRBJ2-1	ASTQGDTPSSYNEQF
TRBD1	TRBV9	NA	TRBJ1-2	ASSVPRTGGFEGYT
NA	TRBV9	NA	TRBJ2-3	ASSGQSTSEGRDGDTQY
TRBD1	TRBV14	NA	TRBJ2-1	ASSQGKDRVTYNEQF
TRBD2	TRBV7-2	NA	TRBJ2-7	ASSLVGASGAAYEQY
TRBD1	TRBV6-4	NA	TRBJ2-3	ASSPRGTGLGGDTQY